This TCR beta chain was recorded in a study of T cells in Graves' hyperthyroidism and ophthalmopathy. At least ten counts were recorded for this clonotype. Diagnosis of hyperthyroidism was new in patients aged 18 to 65, and its duration was under 2 months. Researchers amplified the TCR beta CDR3 regions from RNA transcripts. TCR CDR3 regions were first amplified by RT-PCR with HTBI primers. One entry per CDR3 protein, called by TCRdb with MiXCR from the multiplex PCR reads. The sample lists about 480,000 distinct CDR3 sequences, approximately 14% occurring once. V shed 7 bases and J 3 bases; nucleotides not matched to a gene: 6. This CDR3 is 12 amino acids long. CDR1 is SQVTM, CDR2 ANQGSEA, per germline.

Sequencing input: blood. V usage is TRBV29-1 and J usage is TRBJ2-7; 7 nucleotides align to TRBD1. The clonotype comes from a woman aged 18-29 years with Graves' hyperthyroidism. The CDR3 loop reads CSAWDRNYEQYF. DNA of the CDR3: TGCAGCGCCTGGGACAGAAACTACGAGCAGTACTTC.